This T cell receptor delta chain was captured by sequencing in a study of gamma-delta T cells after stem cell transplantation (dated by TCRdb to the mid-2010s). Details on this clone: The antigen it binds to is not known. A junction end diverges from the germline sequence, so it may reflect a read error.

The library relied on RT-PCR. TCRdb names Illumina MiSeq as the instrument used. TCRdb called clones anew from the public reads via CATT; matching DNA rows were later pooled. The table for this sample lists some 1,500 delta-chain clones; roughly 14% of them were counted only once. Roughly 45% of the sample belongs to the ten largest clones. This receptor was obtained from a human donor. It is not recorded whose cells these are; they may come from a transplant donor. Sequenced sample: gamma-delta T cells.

The CDR3: CAFNRKPPLRGLGDTRGNTDNLIF. The nucleotide sequence is given as TGTGCCTTTAATCGGAAACCCCCACTCCGGGGACTGGGGGATACGCGGGGGAACACCGATAACCTCATCTTT. The chain links TRDV3 with TRDJ1; TRDD3 agrees with 13 junctional bases. The CDR3, from cysteine to phenylalanine, totals 24 residues. The DNA shown is the 72-base CDR3, in frame from base 1. The germline V gene (reference sequence) supplies CDR1 TVYSNPD and CDR2 GDNSRS.